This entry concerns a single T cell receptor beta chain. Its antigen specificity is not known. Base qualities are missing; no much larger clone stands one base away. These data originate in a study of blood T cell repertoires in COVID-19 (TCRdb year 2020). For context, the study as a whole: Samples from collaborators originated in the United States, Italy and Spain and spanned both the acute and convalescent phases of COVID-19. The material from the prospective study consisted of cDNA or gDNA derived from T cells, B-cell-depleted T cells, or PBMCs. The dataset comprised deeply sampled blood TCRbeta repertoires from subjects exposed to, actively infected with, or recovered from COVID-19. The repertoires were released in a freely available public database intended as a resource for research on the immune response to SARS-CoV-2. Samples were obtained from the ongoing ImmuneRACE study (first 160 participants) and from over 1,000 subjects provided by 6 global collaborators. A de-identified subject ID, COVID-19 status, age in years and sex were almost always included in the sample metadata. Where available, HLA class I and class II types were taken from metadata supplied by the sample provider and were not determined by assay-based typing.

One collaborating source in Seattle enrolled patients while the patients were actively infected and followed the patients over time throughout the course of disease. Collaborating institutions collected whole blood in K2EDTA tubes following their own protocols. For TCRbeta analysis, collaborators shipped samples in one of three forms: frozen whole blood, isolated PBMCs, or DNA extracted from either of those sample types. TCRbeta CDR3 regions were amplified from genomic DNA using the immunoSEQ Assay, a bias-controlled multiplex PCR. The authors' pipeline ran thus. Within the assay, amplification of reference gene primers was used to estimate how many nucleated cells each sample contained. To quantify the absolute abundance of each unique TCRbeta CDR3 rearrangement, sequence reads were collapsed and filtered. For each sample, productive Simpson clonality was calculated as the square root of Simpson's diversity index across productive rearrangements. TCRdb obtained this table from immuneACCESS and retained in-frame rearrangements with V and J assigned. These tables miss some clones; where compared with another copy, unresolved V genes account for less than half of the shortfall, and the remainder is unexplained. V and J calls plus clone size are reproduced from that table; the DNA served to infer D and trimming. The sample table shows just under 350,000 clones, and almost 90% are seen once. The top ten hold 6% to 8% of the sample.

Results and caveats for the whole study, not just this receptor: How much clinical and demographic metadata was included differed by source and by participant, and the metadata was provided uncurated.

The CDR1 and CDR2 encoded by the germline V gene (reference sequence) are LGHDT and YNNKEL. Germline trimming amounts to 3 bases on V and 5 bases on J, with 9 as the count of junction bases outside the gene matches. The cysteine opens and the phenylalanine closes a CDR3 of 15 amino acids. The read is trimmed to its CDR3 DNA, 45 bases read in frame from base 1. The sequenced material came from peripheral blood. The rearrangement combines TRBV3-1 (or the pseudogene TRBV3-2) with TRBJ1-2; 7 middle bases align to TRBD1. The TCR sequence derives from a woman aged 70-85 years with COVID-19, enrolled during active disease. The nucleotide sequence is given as TGTGCCAGCAGCCATGCGGACAGGATAGAATATGGCTACACCTTC. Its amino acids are CASSHADRIEYGYTF.